The sequence of this T cell receptor beta chain was determined in a study of T cells in Graves' hyperthyroidism and ophthalmopathy. Findings and limits, study-wide: In validation, the model predicted ophthalmopathy. These predictions came a median around 5.9 months before onset.

This clonotype was seen at least ten times. Its antigen is undetermined. The CDR3 regions of TCR beta were amplified from RNA transcripts. In the first-round RT-PCR of the TCR CDR3, the HTBI primer set was used. TCRdb reprocessed the multiplex PCR reads via MiXCR and lists one record per CDR3 protein. The sample has around 620,000 distinct CDR3 sequences, 40% to 55% seen once. Between the trimmed V and J ends, which lost 2 bases and 6 bases, there was a span of 12 bases. This CDR3 spans 14 amino acids. In germline, CDR1 is KGHDR, CDR2 SFDVKD. The TCR was taken from an adult woman with Graves' disease, either hyperthyroidism or ophthalmopathy (not recorded which). The V and J genes are TRBV24-1 and TRBJ1-2, with D possibly matching TRBD1 (5 bases). Sequencing was performed on peripheral blood or thyroid tissue (not recorded which). CDR3 sequence (DNA): TGTGCCACCAGTGATTGGCGAGGGGCGCATGGCTACACCTTC. This gives the protein CATSDWRGAHGYTF.